This T cell receptor (beta chain) stems from a study of blood T cell repertoires in COVID-19. Background on the study: Acute-phase and convalescent COVID-19 samples originated in the United States, Italy and Spain.

Method: immunoSEQ multiplex PCR; TCRdb's copy keeps in-frame clones and lacks some. The data show some 260,000 clones, roughly four fifths seen once. Germline CDR1 reads LNHDA; CDR2 reads SQIVND (reference sequence). The CDR3 covers 14 residues. Trimming took 4 bases from V and 6 from J; bases not matched to a gene: 7. The sample taken for sequencing was PBMCs or T cells enriched from blood (not recorded which). V is TRBV19 and J is TRBJ2-3; 7 bases agree with TRBD1. The source is a young man with acute COVID-19. The CDR3 nucleotides read TGTGCCAGTAGTACCAGGGACAGTCGGGATACGCAGTATTTT. It is translated as CASSTRDSRDTQYF.